This TCR beta chain stems from a study of shared clonotypes between healthy human individuals. General study findings and limits: Between several donors, naive CD4 clonotypes were shared at a level of around 4.8%. The authors expected sequencing depth to affect clonotype sharing among donors.

Points on this clone: The antigen is undetermined. In the same sample, other DNA sequences code for this CDR3.

The study ran the assay at deep level. The repertoire was sequenced with immunoSEQ multiplex PCR; TCRdb's copy has only in-frame clones and lacks some. Of some 1 million clones listed, about 80% were seen once; the top ten hold 1.4%. This CDR3 has 13 amino acids. The V and J ends lost 4 bases and 2 bases respectively, with 9 bases between them. Germline CDR1 is SGHRS and CDR2 is YFSETQ. Sequenced material: memory CD4+ T cells sorted from blood. The subset here: CD45RA-negative fraction. The V gene is TRBV5-1, the J gene TRBJ2-5; D gene ambiguous. The receptor was derived from a man aged 18-30 years in good health. The CDR3 sequence is CASSLGLQETQYF. The CDR3 coding sequence is TGCGCCAGCAGCCTTGGGCTACAAGAGACCCAGTACTTC. The full variable domain, its missing parts supplied by reference TRBV5-1 and TRBJ2-5, is KAGVTQTPRYLIKTRGQQVTLSCSPISGHRSVSWYQQTPGQGLQFLFEYFSETQRNKGNFPGRFSGRQFSNSRSEMNVSTLELGDSALYLCASSLGLQETQYFGPGTRLLVL.